These 5 T cell receptor beta chains were all obtained from the same sample, sequenced in a study of T cell responses to AZD1222 COVID-19 vaccine. Here immunoSEQ multiplex PCR was the method, and the copy in TCRdb shows in-frame clones only, minus some. Of 85,000 to 90,000 clones in the sample, roughly nine tenths were seen once. The specimen comprised peripheral blood, sampled on day 0 of AZD1222 vaccination. The source of these receptors is an adult in good health.

This chain uses TRBV5-1 with TRBJ2-5; 9 bases align to TRBD1. The CDR3 sequence is 14 residues long. J gave up 5 bases and V 4 bases, and 6 bases lay outside the gene matches. Germline V gene data show CDR1 as SGHRS and CDR2 as YFSETQ. CDR3 sequence reads: CASSTGTGLETQYF. CDR3 DNA: TGCGCCAGCAGCACCGGGACAGGGCTGGAGACCCAGTACTTC.

The chain has TRBV7-9 and TRBJ1-1; D gene uncertain. The CDR3 length is 11 residues. Between the trimmed V and J ends, which lost 8 bases and 8 bases, there was a span of 12 bases. Germline V lookup: CDR1 SEHNR, CDR2 FQNEAQ (reference sequence). The CDR3 spells CASGWRREAFF. CDR3 DNA sequence: TGTGCCAGCGGGTGGAGAAGGGAAGCTTTCTTT.

The J gene is TRBJ2-7, the V gene TRBV28; D not certain. The length of the CDR3 is 11 residues. From germline, CDR1 is MDHEN and CDR2 SYDVKM. V lost 5 bases to trimming and J lost 2 bases, with 4 bases between them. In DNA, the CDR3 is TGTGCCAGCAGTGGAGCCTACGAGCAGTACTTC. It is translated as CASSGAYEQYF.

The rearrangement uses TRBV5-1 and TRBJ2-1, with D possibly matching TRBD2 (5 bases). This CDR3 contains 15 residues. Per the germline V gene, CDR1 is SGHRS and CDR2 is YFSETQ. V lost 4 bases and J 2 bases, leaving 13 bases between the germline ends. CDR3 residues: CASSPRGATYNEQFF. As DNA, the CDR3 is TGCGCCAGCAGCCCTCGGGGAGCCACCTACAATGAGCAGTTCTTC. The complete variable domain, with remaining parts taken from reference TRBV5-1 and TRBJ2-1, reads KAGVTQTPRYLIKTRGQQVTLSCSPISGHRSVSWYQQTPGQGLQFLFEYFSETQRNKGNFPGRFSGRQFSNSRSEMNVSTLELGDSALYLCASSPRGATYNEQFFGPGTRLTVL.

This clone occurred once. CDR3 nucleotides: TGTGCCAGCAGCTATAACCCCAACTCAGCGGGGGGAGAGACCCAGTACTTC. This encodes CASSYNPNSAGGETQYF. V is TRBV7-6 and J is TRBJ2-5; TRBD2 matches at 9 bases. Losses at the gene ends were 4 bases for V and 4 bases for J; bases not matched to a gene: 13. From germline, CDR1 is SGHVS and CDR2 FNYEAQ. There are 17 residues in the CDR3.